This TCR beta chain was recovered during a study of OX40 agonist ivuxolimab in advanced cancers. The study in broad terms: Ivuxolimab was a fully human IgG2 agonistic monoclonal antibody targeting the costimulatory receptor OX40 (CD134). Intravenous ivuxolimab was administered to patients every 2 weeks at six dose levels: 0.01, 0.1, 0.3, 1.5, 3 and 10 mg/kg. Patients were allowed to have had prior anti-PD-1, anti-PD-L1 or anti-CTLA-4 therapy, and around 43% of the dose-escalation patients had been treated with checkpoint inhibitors. The paper describes the monotherapy dose-escalation part (N of about 47 patients) of the phase I trial of ivuxolimab. Of the approximately 54 patients in dose escalation, about 20 had hepatocellular carcinoma, some 15 had melanoma, 9 had renal cell carcinoma and 9 had head and neck cancer. Peripheral TCRbeta sequencing was intended to test whether TCR sequence diversity was altered and clonal T-cell expansion was caused by ivuxolimab. A male proportion of 70% to 90% and a mean age of about 60 years, ranging from about 20 to 80, were recorded for the dose-escalation cohort. Partial responses occurred in three dose-escalation patients, of whom one had hepatocellular carcinoma and two had cutaneous melanoma.

The trial excluded patients who had a history of autoimmune disease or who were on systemic immunosuppression. In every dose cohort, peripheral blood was drawn for TCR sequencing at baseline, cycle 4 day 1, and cycle 7 day 1. Samples came from an open-label, multicenter, first-in-human phase I dose-escalation trial of ivuxolimab. Adults with locally advanced or metastatic head and neck squamous cell, hepatocellular, melanoma or renal cell carcinoma were enrolled in the trial. Before TCR sequencing, CD4+ and CD8+ T cells were separately sorted from peripheral blood. For this clone: The antigen it recognizes is unknown. Qualities for individual bases were not recorded, and no much larger clone is one base off.

What the study reported, not specific to this receptor: The antigen specificity of the peripheral T cells that underwent clonal expansion was not determined. Low levels of normalized T-cell clonal expansion were also seen in some patients who did not respond. After ivuxolimab, CD8+ T cells had more expanded clones than CD4+ T cells on average. At doses of 0.1 to 3.0 mg/kg, clonal expansion of both CD4+ and CD8+ blood T cells was observed from baseline to week 6. In the 0.1-3.0 mg/kg groups, partial responders were among the patients with the lowest normalized peripheral clonal expansion, particularly in CD8+ T cells.

The CDR3 runs 14 amino acids, cysteine and phenylalanine included. The only DNA kept is the CDR3, 42 bases in frame from the first base. V lost 3 bases and J lost 6 bases, and the count of bases not matched to a germline gene is 6. CDR1 and CDR2, per the germline V gene, are SGDLS and YYNGEE. To sequence the TCRbeta CDR3 region, genomic DNA was isolated from the sorted cells. TCRbeta CDR3 regions were sequenced using the immunoSEQ Assay. TCRdb retrieved this table from immuneACCESS and kept in-frame rearrangements only. Not all clones are present; in checked studies, unresolved V genes account for under half, and no reason is known for the remainder. Present in this sample are 12,000 or so clones, about 81% of which were seen just once. Clones ranked in the top ten supply around an eighth of the sample.

The rearranged segments are TRBV9 and TRBJ2-1, with 7 bases aligning to TRBD1. The clonotype originates from an adult with an advanced solid tumor such as melanoma, head and neck, liver or kidney cancer. The sample was CD4+ or CD8+ T cells sorted from blood, taken in a trial of the OX40 agonist ivuxolimab. For the CDR3, the sequence is CASSAGTASNEQFF. In nucleotide form, the sequence is TGTGCCAGCAGCGCCGGGACAGCTTCCAATGAGCAGTTCTTC. The CDR3 plus the reference TRBV9 and TRBJ2-1 genes for the other parts give the full variable domain: DSGVTQTPKHLITATGQRVTLRCSPRSGDLSVYWYQQSLDQGLQFLIQYYNGEERAKGNILERFSAQQFPDLHSELNLSSLELGDSALYFCASSAGTASNEQFFGPGTRLTVL.